This T cell receptor beta chain appears in the sequencing data of a study of beta chain features in type 1 diabetes. CDR3 length: 16 amino acids. V dropped 2 bases and J dropped 3; count of bases not matched to a gene: 8. Germline V gene lookup returns CDR1 MDHEN and CDR2 SYDVKM. Heparinised blood was drawn once per donor, averaging around 110 mL. Sequencing targeted expressed TCRB transcripts, as all isolated RNA had been reverse transcribed. Here immunoSEQ multiplex PCR was the method, and the copy in TCRdb shows in-frame clones only, minus some. The sample contains fewer than 900,000 clones, roughly 17% of which appear only once.

This sequence was found in a woman aged 18-35 years in good health. V usage is TRBV28 and J usage is TRBJ1-1, with TRBD1 matching 8 bases. Material: naive CD4+ T cells from blood. The CDR3 loop reads CASSLRATGAYTEAFF. The CDR3 bases are TGTGCCAGCAGTTTAAGAGCGACAGGGGCGTACACTGAAGCTTTCTTT.